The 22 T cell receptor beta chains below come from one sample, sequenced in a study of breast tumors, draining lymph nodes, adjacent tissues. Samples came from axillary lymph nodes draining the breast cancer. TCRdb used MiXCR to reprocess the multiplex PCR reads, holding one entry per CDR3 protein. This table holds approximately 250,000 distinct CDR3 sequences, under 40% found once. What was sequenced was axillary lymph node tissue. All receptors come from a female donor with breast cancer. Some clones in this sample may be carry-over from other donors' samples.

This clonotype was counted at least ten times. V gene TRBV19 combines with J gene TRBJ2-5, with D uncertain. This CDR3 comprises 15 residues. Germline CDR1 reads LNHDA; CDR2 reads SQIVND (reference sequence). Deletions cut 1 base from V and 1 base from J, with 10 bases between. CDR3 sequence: CASSIGGTTQETQYF. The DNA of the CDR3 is TGTGCCAGTAGTATAGGGGGAACCACCCAAGAGACCCAGTACTTC. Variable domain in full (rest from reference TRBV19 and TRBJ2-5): DGGITQSPKYLFRKEGQNVTLSCEQNLNHDAMYWYRQDPGQGLRLIYYSQIVNDFQKGDIAEGYSVSREKKESFPLTVTSAQKNPTAFYLCASSIGGTTQETQYFGPGTRLLVL.

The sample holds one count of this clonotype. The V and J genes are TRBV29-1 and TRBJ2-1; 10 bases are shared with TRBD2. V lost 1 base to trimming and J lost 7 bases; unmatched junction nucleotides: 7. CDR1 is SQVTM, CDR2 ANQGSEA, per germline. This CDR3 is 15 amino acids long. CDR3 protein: CSVEGLAGVGNEQFF. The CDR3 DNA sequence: TGCAGCGTTGAAGGCCTAGCGGGAGTAGGGAATGAGCAGTTCTTC.

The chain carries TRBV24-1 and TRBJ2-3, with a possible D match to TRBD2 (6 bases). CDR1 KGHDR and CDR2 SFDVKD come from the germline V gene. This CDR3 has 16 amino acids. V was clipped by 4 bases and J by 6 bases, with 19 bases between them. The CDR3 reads CATSEHGAGLEDTQYF. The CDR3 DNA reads TGTGCCACCAGTGAGCACGGGGCGGGGTTGGAGGATACGCAGTATTTT.

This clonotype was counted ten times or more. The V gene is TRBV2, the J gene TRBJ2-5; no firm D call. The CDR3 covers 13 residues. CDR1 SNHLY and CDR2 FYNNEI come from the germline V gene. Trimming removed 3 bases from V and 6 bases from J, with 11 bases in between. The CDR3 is CASSDGDGKTQYF. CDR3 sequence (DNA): TGTGCCAGCAGTGATGGGGATGGAAAGACCCAGTACTTC.

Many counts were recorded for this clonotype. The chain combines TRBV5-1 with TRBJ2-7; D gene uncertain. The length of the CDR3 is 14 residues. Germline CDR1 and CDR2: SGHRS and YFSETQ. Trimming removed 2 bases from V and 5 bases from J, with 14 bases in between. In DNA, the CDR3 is TGCGCCAGCAGCTTAAGACTTGACCAGGACGAGCAGTACTTC. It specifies CASSLRLDQDEQYF.

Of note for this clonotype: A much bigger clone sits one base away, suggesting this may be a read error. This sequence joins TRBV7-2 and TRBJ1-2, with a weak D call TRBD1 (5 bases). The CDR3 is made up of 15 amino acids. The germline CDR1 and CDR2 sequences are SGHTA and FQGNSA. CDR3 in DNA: TGTGCCAGCAGCTTAGCCAGGGTGCCAGGGCGGGGCTACCCCTTC. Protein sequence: CASSLARVPGRGYPF.

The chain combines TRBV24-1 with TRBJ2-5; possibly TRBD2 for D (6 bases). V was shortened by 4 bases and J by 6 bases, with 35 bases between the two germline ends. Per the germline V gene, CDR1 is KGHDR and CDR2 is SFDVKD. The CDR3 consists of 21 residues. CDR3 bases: TGTGCCACCAGTGACCTAGTGGACCCCTACCGAGGACCGGGGAGGTCGAAGACCCAGTACTTC. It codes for CATSDLVDPYRGPGRSKTQYF.

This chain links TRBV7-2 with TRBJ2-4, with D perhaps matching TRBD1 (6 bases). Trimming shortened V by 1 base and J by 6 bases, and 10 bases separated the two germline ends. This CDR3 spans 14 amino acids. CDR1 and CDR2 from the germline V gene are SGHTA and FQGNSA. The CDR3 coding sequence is TGTGCCAGCAGCTTAGTACAGGGCACAAACATTCAGTACTTC. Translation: CASSLVQGTNIQYF.

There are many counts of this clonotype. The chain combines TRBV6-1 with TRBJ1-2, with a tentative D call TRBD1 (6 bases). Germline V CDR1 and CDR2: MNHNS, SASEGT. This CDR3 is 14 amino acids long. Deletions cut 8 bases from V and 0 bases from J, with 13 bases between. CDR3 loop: CASDQQGTNYGYTF. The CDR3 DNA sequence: TGTGCCAGCGATCAACAGGGTACTAACTATGGCTACACCTTC.

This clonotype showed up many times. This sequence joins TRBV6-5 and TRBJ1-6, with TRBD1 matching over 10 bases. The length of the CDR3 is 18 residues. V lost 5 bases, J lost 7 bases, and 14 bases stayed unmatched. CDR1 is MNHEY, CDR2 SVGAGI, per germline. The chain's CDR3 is CASSTGTGASQINSPLHF. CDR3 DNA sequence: TGTGCCAGCAGTACCGGGACAGGGGCTTCCCAAATCAATTCACCCCTCCACTTT.

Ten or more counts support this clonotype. The CDR3 sequence: CSAGRGGLDTQYF. The CDR3 nucleotides read TGCAGTGCCGGGCGGGGGGGCTTAGATACGCAGTATTTT. This chain links TRBV20-1 with TRBJ2-3; 9 nucleotides match TRBD2. CDR1 DFQATT and CDR2 SNEGSKA come from the germline V gene (reference sequence). The J segment lost 5 bases and the V segment lost 6 bases, leaving 6 bases of the junction unmatched. The CDR3 has 13 residues.

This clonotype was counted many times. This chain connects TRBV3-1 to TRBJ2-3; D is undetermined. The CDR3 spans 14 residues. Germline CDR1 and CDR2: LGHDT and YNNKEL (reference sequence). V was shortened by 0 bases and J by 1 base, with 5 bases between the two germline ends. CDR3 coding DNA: TGTGCCAGCAGCCAAGATTTAGGCACAGATACGCAGTATTTT. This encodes CASSQDLGTDTQYF.

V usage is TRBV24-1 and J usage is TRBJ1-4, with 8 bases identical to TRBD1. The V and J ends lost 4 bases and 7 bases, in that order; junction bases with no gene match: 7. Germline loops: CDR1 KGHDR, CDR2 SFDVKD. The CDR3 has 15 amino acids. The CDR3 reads CATSDGGQECEKLFF. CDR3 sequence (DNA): TGTGCCACCAGTGACGGGGGACAGGAATGTGAAAAACTGTTTTTT.

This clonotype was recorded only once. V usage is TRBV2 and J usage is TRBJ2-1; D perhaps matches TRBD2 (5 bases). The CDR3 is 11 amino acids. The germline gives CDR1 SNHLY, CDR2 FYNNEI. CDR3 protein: CSGILGNEQFF. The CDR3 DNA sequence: TGTTCCGGGATCCTGGGCAATGAGCAGTTCTTC.

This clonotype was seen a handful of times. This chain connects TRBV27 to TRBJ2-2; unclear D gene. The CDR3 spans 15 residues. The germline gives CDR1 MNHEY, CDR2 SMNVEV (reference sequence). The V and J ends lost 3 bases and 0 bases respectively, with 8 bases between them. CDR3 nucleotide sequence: TGTGCCAGCAGTTTCGGGTTTCCGAACACCGGGGAGCTGTTTTTT. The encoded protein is CASSFGFPNTGELFF.

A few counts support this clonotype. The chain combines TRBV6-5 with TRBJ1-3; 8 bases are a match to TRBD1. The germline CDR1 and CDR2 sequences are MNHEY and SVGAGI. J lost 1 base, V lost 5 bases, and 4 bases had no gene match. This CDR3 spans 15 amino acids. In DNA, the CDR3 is TGTGCCAGCAGTGTCCAGGGGGCATCTGGAAACACCATATATTTT. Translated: CASSVQGASGNTIYF.

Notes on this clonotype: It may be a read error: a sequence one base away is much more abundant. The CDR3 here is CASSPGLNSYNQQFF. CDR3 bases: TGTGCCAGCAGCCCGGGACTGAACTCCTACAATCAGCAGTTCTTC. This chain links TRBV7-9 with TRBJ2-1, with TRBD2 as a possible D gene (6 bases). This CDR3 has 15 residues. Germline loops: CDR1 SEHNR, CDR2 FQNEAQ (reference sequence).

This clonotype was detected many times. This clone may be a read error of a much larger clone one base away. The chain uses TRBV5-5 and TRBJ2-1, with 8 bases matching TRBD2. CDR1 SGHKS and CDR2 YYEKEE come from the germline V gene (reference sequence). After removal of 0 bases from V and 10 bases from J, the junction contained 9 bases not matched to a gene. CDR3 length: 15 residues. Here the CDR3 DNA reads TGTGCCAGCAGCTTGGGGGGACCAGCGGGAGAAGAGCAGTTCTTC. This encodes CASSLGGPAGEEQFF. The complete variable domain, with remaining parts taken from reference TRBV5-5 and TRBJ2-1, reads DAGVTQSPTHLIKTRGQQVTLRCSPISGHKSVSWYQQVLGQGPQFIFQYYEKEERGRGNFPDRFSARQFPNYSSELNVNALLLGDSALYLCASSLGGPAGEEQFFGPGTRLTVL.

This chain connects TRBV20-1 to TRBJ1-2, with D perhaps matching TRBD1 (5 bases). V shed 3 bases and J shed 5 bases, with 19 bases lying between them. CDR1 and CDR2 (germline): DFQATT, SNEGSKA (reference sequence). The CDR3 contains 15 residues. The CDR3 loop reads CSASKGTHKTYGYTF. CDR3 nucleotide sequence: TGCAGTGCTAGCAAGGGGACTCATAAAACGTATGGCTACACCTTC.

The CDR3 DNA reads TGCGCCAGCAGCTATAGCGGGGGGGCCAGGGAGACCCAGTACTTC. It translates to CASSYSGGARETQYF. The chain recombines TRBV5-1 with TRBJ2-5; 11 bases line up with TRBD2. Looked up from germline, CDR1 is SGHRS and CDR2 is YFSETQ. With V trimmed by 3 bases and J by 5 bases, 6 bases remained unmatched. The CDR3 has 15 amino acids.

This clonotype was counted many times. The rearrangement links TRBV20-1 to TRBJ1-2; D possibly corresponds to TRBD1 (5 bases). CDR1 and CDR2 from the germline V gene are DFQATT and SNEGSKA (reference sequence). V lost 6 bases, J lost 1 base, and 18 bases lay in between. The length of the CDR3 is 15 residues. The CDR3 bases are TGCAGTGCAAGCTCCGGGACCTCGTATAACTATGGCTACACCTTC. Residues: CSASSGTSYNYGYTF.

CDR3 coding DNA: TGTGCCAGCAGTCCCCCATACTCTGGAAACACCATATATTTT. The encoded protein is CASSPPYSGNTIYF. This chain connects TRBV6-5 to TRBJ1-3; D gene ambiguous. V lost 5 bases to trimming and J lost 0 bases, with 8 bases between them. This CDR3 comprises 14 residues. CDR1 is MNHEY and CDR2 is SVGAGI in the germline V gene.